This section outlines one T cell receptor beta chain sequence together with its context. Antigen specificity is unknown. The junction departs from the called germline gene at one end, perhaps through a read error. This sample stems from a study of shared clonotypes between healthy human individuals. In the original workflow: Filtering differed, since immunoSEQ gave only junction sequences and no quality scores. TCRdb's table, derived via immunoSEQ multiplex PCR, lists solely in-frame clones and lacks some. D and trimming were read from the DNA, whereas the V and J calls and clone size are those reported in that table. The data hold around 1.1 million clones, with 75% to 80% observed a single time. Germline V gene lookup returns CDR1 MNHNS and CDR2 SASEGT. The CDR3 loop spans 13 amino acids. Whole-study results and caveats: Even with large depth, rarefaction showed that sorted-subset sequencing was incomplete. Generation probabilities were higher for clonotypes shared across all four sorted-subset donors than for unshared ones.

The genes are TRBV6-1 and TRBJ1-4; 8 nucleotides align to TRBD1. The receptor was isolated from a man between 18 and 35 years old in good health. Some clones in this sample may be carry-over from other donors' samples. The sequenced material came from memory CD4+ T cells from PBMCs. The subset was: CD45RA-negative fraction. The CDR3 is CGSRQGQNEKLFF. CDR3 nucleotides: TGTGGCAGCCGACAGGGGCAGAATGAAAAACTGTTTTTT.